This T cell receptor beta chain was sequenced for a study of T cell repertoires in cytomegalovirus infection. Across the whole study: Researchers turned to recently identified HLA-C-restricted CMV epitopes as well as well-studied HLA-B-restricted ones. It was the public TCR beta signatures that indicated both CMV infection and matching HLA type. Notes on the study in general: Identification of carriers of CMV plus the relevant HLA was achieved through cumulative public TCR beta family frequency. HLA-C-restricted CMV-specific TCR beta clonotypes prevailed in the ex vivo response.

The J segment lost 5 bases and the V segment lost 6 bases, leaving 9 bases of the junction unmatched. This CDR3 contains 13 residues. Germline CDR1 and CDR2: DFQATT and SNEGSKA (reference sequence). This clonotype has just a few counts. The antigen is unknown. TCRdb re-derived calls from the reads in MiXCR, one entry per CDR3 protein. In the table there are 800,000 to 950,000 distinct CDR3 sequences, less than 35% of which are singletons. The sample consisted of cultured CD8+ T cells from PBMCs, taken from culture after CMV antigen stimulation. The clonotype originates from a human donor in good health (CMV status not recorded). Some clones in this sample may be carry-over from other donors' samples. J is TRBJ1-2 and V is TRBV20-1, with TRBD1 identical over 7 bases. The CDR3 loop reads CSAPGTVKYGYTF. CDR3 in DNA: TGCAGTGCCCCGGGGACAGTAAAGTATGGCTACACCTTC.